A single sample gave rise to the 6 T cell receptor beta chains below, sequenced in a study of OX40 agonist ivuxolimab in advanced cancers. The assay was immunoSEQ multiplex PCR, and TCRdb's table has in-frame clones only and misses some. The sample has about 58,000 clones; approximately 88% are singletons. The source material was CD4+ or CD8+ T cells sorted from blood, sampled in a trial of the OX40 agonist ivuxolimab. Source of these receptors: an adult with an advanced solid tumor such as melanoma, head and neck, liver or kidney cancer.

The chain employs TRBV9 and TRBJ1-5; possibly TRBD1 for D (5 bases). The length of the CDR3 is 15 residues. Germline V CDR1 and CDR2: SGDLS, YYNGEE. The V end was cut by 3 bases, the J end by 5 bases, with 15 bases between. CDR3 sequence reads: CASSAGTSWHQPQHF. CDR3 DNA sequence: TGTGCCAGCAGCGCCGGGACTTCTTGGCATCAGCCCCAGCATTTT. The variable domain in full, completed from reference TRBV9 and TRBJ1-5, reads DSGVTQTPKHLITATGQRVTLRCSPRSGDLSVYWYQQSLDQGLQFLIQYYNGEERAKGNILERFSAQQFPDLHSELNLSSLELGDSALYFCASSAGTSWHQPQHFGDGTRLSIL.

The chain combines TRBV5-6 with TRBJ1-2, with TRBD1 identical over 9 bases. Trimming took 0 bases from V and 1 from J; bases not matched to a gene: 4. The CDR3 is 16 residues long. CDR1 and CDR2 from the germline V gene are SGHDT and YYEEEE. CDR3 sequence reads: CASSLGDRAYNYGYTF. The CDR3, as DNA: TGTGCCAGCAGCTTGGGGGACAGGGCCTATAACTATGGCTACACCTTC.

The chain has TRBV6-1 and TRBJ2-1; D may be TRBD2 (6 bases). This CDR3 is built from 13 residues. CDR1 is MNHNS, CDR2 SASEGT, per germline. With 6 bases removed from V and 4 bases from J, the gap between germline ends came to 10 bases. The CDR3 is CASRLAQYNEQFF. The CDR3, as DNA: TGTGCCAGCAGACTAGCCCAGTACAATGAGCAGTTCTTC.

The chain links TRBV4-2 to TRBJ2-4; D perhaps matches TRBD2 (5 bases). Trimming removed 4 bases at V and 7 bases at J, with 17 bases between. CDR3 length: 15 residues. Germline CDR1 is LGHNA and CDR2 is YNFKEQ. The CDR3 coding sequence is TGTGCCAGCAGCCCCCCCGAGCGGAGAGCGAACATTCAGTACTTC. Protein: CASSPPERRANIQYF.

The chain carries TRBV6-1 and TRBJ2-1; D may be TRBD2 (5 bases). CDR1 MNHNS and CDR2 SASEGT come from the germline V gene. This CDR3 contains 16 residues. V dropped 2 bases and J dropped 4 bases, with 15 bases sitting between them. The CDR3 here is CASSEFLDFGYNEQFF. The CDR3 bases are TGTGCCAGCAGTGAATTTCTGGACTTTGGGTACAATGAGCAGTTCTTC.

V usage is TRBV19 and J usage is TRBJ2-7; TRBD1 agrees at 8 bases. The CDR3 extends over 14 amino acids. Losses at the gene ends were 5 bases for V and 3 bases for J; bases not matched to a gene: 6. Germline V lookup: CDR1 LNHDA, CDR2 SQIVND (reference sequence). DNA for the CDR3: TGTGCCAGTAGTCCCCAAACAGGGGGCTACGAGCAGTACTTC. Amino acids: CASSPQTGGYEQYF.